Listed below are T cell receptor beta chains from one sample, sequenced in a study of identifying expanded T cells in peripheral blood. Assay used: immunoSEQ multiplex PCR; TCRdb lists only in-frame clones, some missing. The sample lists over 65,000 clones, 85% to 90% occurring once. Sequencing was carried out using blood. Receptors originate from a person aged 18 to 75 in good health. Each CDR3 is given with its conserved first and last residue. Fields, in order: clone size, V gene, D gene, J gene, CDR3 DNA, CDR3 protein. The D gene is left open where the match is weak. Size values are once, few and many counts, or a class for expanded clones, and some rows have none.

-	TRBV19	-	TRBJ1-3	TGTGCCAGTAGTTTAGACGCGAGGTACTCTGGAAACACCATATATTTT	CASSLDARYSGNTIYF
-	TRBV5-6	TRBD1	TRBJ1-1	TGTGCCAGCAGCGAGACAGGGGTGGGAACTGAAGCTTTCTTT	CASSETGVGTEAFF
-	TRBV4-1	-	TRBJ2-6	TGCGCCAGCAGCCAAGAAGGAAGGGCAGGCCTAGGTAACTCTGGGGCCAACGTCCTGACTTTC	CASSQEGRAGLGNSGANVLTF
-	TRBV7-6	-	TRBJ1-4	TGTGCCAGCAGCCCAGTGCAGGGAAGTGGTGAAAAACTGTTTTTT	CASSPVQGSGEKLFF
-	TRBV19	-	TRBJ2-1	TGTGCCAGTTTAGGGGGGCCGGAAAAAAAGGAGCAGTTCTTC	CASLGGPEKKEQFF
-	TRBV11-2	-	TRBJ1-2	TGTGCCAGCACACTATCCGGGGGGGGAACTAACTATGGCTACACCTTC	CASTLSGGGTNYGYTF
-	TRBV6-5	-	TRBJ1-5	TGTGCCAGCAGTTACTTACAGGGTGGTCAGCCCCAGCATTTT	CASSYLQGGQPQHF
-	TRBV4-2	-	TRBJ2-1	TGTGCCAGCAGCCCCCAGAGGCCGGGCCTACAGTTCTTC	CASSPQRPGLQFF
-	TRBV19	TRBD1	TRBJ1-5	TGTGCCAGTAGTAAAGCGCCGACAGGGCGAGGCAATCAGCCCCAGCATTTT	CASSKAPTGRGNQPQHF
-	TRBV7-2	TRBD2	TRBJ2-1	TGTGCCAGCAGCTTAGCCAGCGGGAGACCCGGGAGCGTTGAGCAGTTCTTC	CASSLASGRPGSVEQFF
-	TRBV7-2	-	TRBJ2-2	TGTGCCAGCAGTAAGGGACAGAACACCGGGGAGCTGTTTTTT	CASSKGQNTGELFF
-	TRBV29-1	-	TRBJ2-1	TGCAGCGTTGTGGTAGTCGGTGAGCAGTTCTTC	CSVVVVGEQFF
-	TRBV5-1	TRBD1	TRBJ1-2	TGCGCCAGCAGCTTAGGGGACAGCCATGGCTACACCTTC	CASSLGDSHGYTF
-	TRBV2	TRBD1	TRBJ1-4	TGTGCCAGCAGAACACAGGGGGTAATGGGTGAACTGTTTTTT	CASRTQGVMGELFF
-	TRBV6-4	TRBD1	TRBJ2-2	TGTGCCAGCAGCAAGGGACAGGGAACCACCGGGGAGCTGTTTTTT	CASSKGQGTTGELFF
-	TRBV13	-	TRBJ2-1	TGTGCCAGCAGCTTAGGTGGTGGGGAGCAGTTCTTC	CASSLGGGEQFF
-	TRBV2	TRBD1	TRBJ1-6	TGTGCCAGCACCAGCTACAGGGGTAGTTCACCCCTCCACTTT	CASTSYRGSSPLHF
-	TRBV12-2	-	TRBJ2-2	TGTGCAAGTCGCTCGCCGCTTCAGCAGACAGGGGAGGCCAGAAACACCGGGGAGCTGTTTTTT	CASRSPLQQTGEARNTGELFF
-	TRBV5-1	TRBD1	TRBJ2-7	TGCGCCAGCTCCGGGACAGGGGAGATTGAAGGGTACTTC	CASSGTGEIEGYF
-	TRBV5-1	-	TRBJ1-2	TGCGCCAGCAGCTTGGGTGAACAGGGCTATGGCTACACCTTC	CASSLGEQGYGYTF
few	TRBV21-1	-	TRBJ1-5	TGTGCCAGCAGCAAAGAATTTGGGGGATCGGATAGCAATCAGCCCCAGCATTTT	CASSKEFGGSDSNQPQHF
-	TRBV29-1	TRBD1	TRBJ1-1	TGCAGCGGGGACAGGGTGGACACTGAAGCTTTCTTT	CSGDRVDTEAFF
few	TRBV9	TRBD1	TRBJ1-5	TGTGCCAGCAGTACCCAGGGGGGTGGGCAGCCCCAGCATTTT	CASSTQGGGQPQHF
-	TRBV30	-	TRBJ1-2	TGTGCCTGGAGTGTATTCGGAAATAACTATGGCTACACCTTC	CAWSVFGNNYGYTF
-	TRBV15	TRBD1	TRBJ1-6	TGTGCCACCAGCGATTGGACAGGAAAAAATTCACCCCTCCACTTT	CATSDWTGKNSPLHF
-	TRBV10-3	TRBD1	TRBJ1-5	TGTGCCATCTCACAGGGGATAAGCAATCAGCCCCAGCATTTT	CAISQGISNQPQHF
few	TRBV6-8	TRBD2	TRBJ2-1	TGTGCCAGCAGTCCGCGGCCTAGCGGGGGGGCCTCGAATGAGCAGTTCTTC	CASSPRPSGGASNEQFF
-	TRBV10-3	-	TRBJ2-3	TGTGCCATCACAGGAGACCCCCCCGATACGCAGTATTTT	CAITGDPPDTQYF
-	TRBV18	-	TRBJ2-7	TGTGCCAGCTCACCGGGGCTCACATACGAGCAGTACTTC	CASSPGLTYEQYF
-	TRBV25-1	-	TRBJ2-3	TGTGCCAGCAGTGAATCCGCTTTACGATACGGCACAGATACGCAGTATTTT	CASSESALRYGTDTQYF
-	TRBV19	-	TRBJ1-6	TGTGCCAGTAGCTTCGCTAGAGGGTCAAGGAATTCACCCCTCCACTTT	CASSFARGSRNSPLHF
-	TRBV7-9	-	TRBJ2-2	TGTGCCAGCAGCTCGCATCTAACGAACACCGGGGAGCTGTTTTTT	CASSSHLTNTGELFF
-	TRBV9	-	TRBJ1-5	TGTGCCAGCAGCGTAACAGGGTCTCTGAATCAGCCCCAGCATTTT	CASSVTGSLNQPQHF
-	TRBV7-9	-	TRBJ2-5	TGTGCCAGCAGCCCTGAGGATCAAGAGACCCAGTACTTC	CASSPEDQETQYF
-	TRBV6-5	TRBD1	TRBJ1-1	TGTGCCAGCAGTTACTCGGACAGGGGAGACACTGAAGCTTTCTTT	CASSYSDRGDTEAFF
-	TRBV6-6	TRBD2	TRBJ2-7	TGTGCCAGCAGTCCCGGGACTAGCGGCTCCTACGAGCAGTACTTC	CASSPGTSGSYEQYF
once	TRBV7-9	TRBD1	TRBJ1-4	TGTGCCAGCAGCATTAGACAGGGCCTGTTAGGTGAAAAACTGTTTTTT	CASSIRQGLLGEKLFF
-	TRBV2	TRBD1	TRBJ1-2	TGTGCCAGCAGTCCCGGGACAGACTATGGCTACACCTTC	CASSPGTDYGYTF
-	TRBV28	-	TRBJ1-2	TGTGCCAGCATGGGGGGGATAGACTATGGCTACACCTTC	CASMGGIDYGYTF
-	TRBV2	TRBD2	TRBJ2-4	TGTGCCAGCAAGACTAGCGGGGGGGCCACTAGCAAAAACATTCAGTACTTC	CASKTSGGATSKNIQYF
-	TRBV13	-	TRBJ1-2	TGTGCCAGCACCCCGGGACGCAACTATGGCTACACCTTC	CASTPGRNYGYTF
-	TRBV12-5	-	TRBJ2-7	TGTGCTAGTGGTTTGGTATTAAGTGCGGGATCCCACGAGCAGTACTTC	CASGLVLSAGSHEQYF
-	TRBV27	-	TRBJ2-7	TGTGCCAGCAGTTTCCAGAACTCCTACGAGCAGTACTTC	CASSFQNSYEQYF
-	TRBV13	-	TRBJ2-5	TGTGCCAGCGGGGGGCAGGGGACGACGGAGACCCAGTACTTC	CASGGQGTTETQYF